The 14 T cell receptor beta chains presented below share a single source sample, sequenced in a study of T cell clonality in common variable immunodeficiency. The antigens of these receptors remain unknown. Regarding the study as a whole: Fewer deletions and N-nucleotide insertions were reportedly seen in common variable immunodeficiency TCR beta sequences.

Assay: immunoSEQ multiplex PCR; the TCRdb copy retains only in-frame clones and omits some. Listed here are about 20,000 clones without any singletons, the top ten holding 2% to 3%. Sequencing was performed on peripheral blood mononuclear cells. The receptors derive from a human donor with common variable immunodeficiency.

With respect to this clone: Read sequence stops 3 residues before the CDR3 end, and the germline J gene provides the missing end. The rearrangement links TRBV19 to TRBJ2-1; 7 positions match TRBD1. CDR3 length: 15 residues. V was clipped by 4 bases and J by 2 bases; unmatched bases: 5. Per the germline V gene, CDR1 is LNHDA and CDR2 is SQIVND (reference sequence). This CDR3 reads CASSTGTATYNEQFF. The CDR3 DNA, read in part, is TGTGCCAGTAGTACCGGGACAGCTACCTACAATGAG.

This clone has a handful of counts. The read comes to an end 3 residues before the CDR3 does, leaving the germline J gene to fill in the end. The chain joins TRBV7-8 to TRBJ1-3; D is undetermined. This CDR3 contains 17 residues. V shed 2 bases and J shed 0 bases, with 14 bases lying between them. CDR1 is SGHVS, CDR2 FQNEAQ, per germline. Partial CDR3 DNA: TGTGCCAGCAGCTTAAGTAATCCAGGCCACTCTGGAAACACC. Amino acids: CASSLSNPGHSGNT. The entire CDR3 is CASSLSNPGHSGNTIYF.

This clone was seen a handful of times. The CDR3 goes on 3 residues after the read ends, and that part is filled in from the germline J gene. This sequence joins TRBV19 and TRBJ2-6; D gene unclear. The length of the CDR3 is 13 residues. Looked up from germline, CDR1 is LNHDA and CDR2 is SQIVND (reference sequence). V was clipped by 5 bases and J by 2 bases, with 4 bases between them. The chain's CDR3 is CASSPTGANVLTF. CDR3 bases read: TGTGCCAGTAGTCCCACTGGGGCCAACGTC.

This clone was seen a handful of times. The CDR3 goes on 3 residues after the read ends, and that part is filled in from the germline J gene. The rearrangement links TRBV20-1 to TRBJ2-5; D remains unclear. The germline gives CDR1 DFQATT, CDR2 SNEGSKA (reference sequence). This CDR3 contains 13 residues. V lost 3 bases and J 0 bases, leaving 8 bases between the germline ends. CDR3: CSARAQYQETQYF. The CDR3 DNA, read in part, is TGCAGTGCTAGGGCACAGTACCAAGAGACC.

In regard to this clone: The sequence runs out 3 residues before the end of the CDR3; the remainder is reconstructed from the germline J gene. The chain is built from TRBV7-3 and TRBJ1-6; 7 bases match TRBD1. Per the germline V gene, CDR1 is SGHTA and CDR2 is FQGTGA. V lost 6 bases, J lost 8 bases, and 7 bases stayed unmatched. The CDR3 runs 14 residues. This CDR3 reads CASSPGTVDSPLHF. Incomplete CDR3 DNA: TGTGCCAGCAGTCCCGGGACAGTCGATTCACCC.

This clone was detected a few times. The CDR3 end is not reached by the read, which stops 3 residues before it; the germline J gene fills it in. This sequence joins TRBV5-1 and TRBJ2-7, with 10 bases lining up with TRBD2. The V and J ends lost 1 base and 4 bases, in that order; junction bases with no gene match: 5. The germline V gene has CDR1 SGHRS and CDR2 YFSETQ. The CDR3 loop spans 15 amino acids. CDR3 sequence: CASSLLAGAGYEQYF. The CDR3 DNA, read in part, is TGCGCCAGCAGCTTGCTAGCGGGAGCGGGTTACGAG.

This clone was counted only a few times. The sequenced fragment ends 3 residues before the CDR3 boundary, so the rest is inferred from the germline J gene. This sequence joins TRBV19 and TRBJ2-1, with 7 bases lining up with TRBD2. CDR3 length: 15 residues. The germline V gene encodes CDR1 LNHDA and CDR2 SQIVND (reference sequence). V lost 6 bases and J lost 8; bases outside the gene matches: 13. The sequenced CDR3 bases are TGTGCCAGTAGCGACCGGAGGGTGGGGGGGGATGAG. Its protein is CASSDRRVGGDE. The full CDR3 sequence reads CASSDRRVGGDEQFF.

As to this clone: The sequence runs out 3 residues before the end of the CDR3; the remainder is reconstructed from the germline J gene. J is TRBJ1-5 and V is TRBV18; no firm D call. With 3 bases removed from V and 6 bases from J, the gap between germline ends came to 6 bases. Germline values: CDR1 KGHSH, CDR2 LQKENI. The CDR3 covers 12 residues. The CDR3 spells CASSPQSQPQHF. The sequenced CDR3 bases are TGTGCCAGCTCACCTCAATCTCAGCCC.

This clone came up a few times. The read ends 3 residues early relative to the CDR3; the germline J gene fills the gap. This sequence joins TRBV18 and TRBJ2-1; 9 nucleotides match TRBD2. Germline V lookup: CDR1 KGHSH, CDR2 LQKENI. This CDR3 has 17 amino acids. V dropped 6 bases and J dropped 6; count of bases not matched to a gene: 15. This CDR3 is CASSPTEIPSGTNEQFF. CDR3 DNA, as far as it was read: TGTGCCAGCTCGCCTACAGAGATACCTAGCGGGACCAATGAG.

Concerning this clone: The CDR3 extends 3 residues past the end of the read, so its final part is completed from the germline J gene. The chain uses TRBV6-2 or TRBV6-3 and TRBJ2-3; possible D gene TRBD2, 5 bases. Germline V CDR1 and CDR2: MNHEY, SVGEGT. The CDR3 length is 15 residues. The V end lost 7 bases, the J end lost 2 bases, and 16 bases lay between the germline ends. The CDR3 loop is CASTPERPITDTQYF. CDR3 DNA, as far as it was read: TGTGCCAGCACCCCCGAGCGGCCAATCACAGATACG.

This clone appeared a few times. The read ends 3 residues shy of where the CDR3 ends; the end is completed using the germline J gene. The rearrangement uses TRBV19 and TRBJ2-7, with 7 positions matching TRBD2. J lost 0 bases, V lost 7 bases, and 6 bases had no gene match. CDR1 is LNHDA and CDR2 is SQIVND in the germline V gene (reference sequence). This CDR3 is built from 14 residues. The CDR3 DNA, read in part, is TGTGCCAGTAATAACGGGGGGTCCTCCTACGAG. Amino acids: CASNNGGSSYE. The complete CDR3 reads CASNNGGSSYEQYF. Drawing the rest from reference TRBV19 and TRBJ2-7, the complete variable domain is DGGITQSPKYLFRKEGQNVTLSCEQNLNHDAMYWYRQDPGQGLRLIYYSQIVNDFQKGDIAEGYSVSREKKESFPLTVTSAQKNPTAFYLCASNNGGSSYEQYFGPGTRLTVT.

Comments on this clone: The observed sequence ends 3 residues before the CDR3 terminus, with the missing tail filled in from the germline J gene. V gene TRBV7-2 combines with J gene TRBJ1-1; the D gene is possibly TRBD1 (6 bases). Trimming cost V 5 bases and J 2 bases, with 15 bases left between them. The CDR3 is 15 amino acids. Germline V CDR1 and CDR2: SGHTA, FQGNSA. The covered CDR3 bases are TGTGCCAGCAGCCCGTACAGGGTCGATAACACTGAA. This translates into CASSPYRVDNTE. The CDR3 in full is CASSPYRVDNTEAFF.

As for this clone: Read data end 3 residues before the CDR3 end; the end is taken from the germline J gene. The rearrangement uses TRBV7-9 and TRBJ1-4; 7 nucleotides agree with TRBD1. Germline-derived CDR1 and CDR2 are SEHNR and FQNEAQ (reference sequence). The CDR3 spans 15 residues. V lost 5 bases, J lost 8 bases, and 11 bases stayed unmatched. The CDR3 spells CASSPIMTGREKLFF. The CDR3 bases that were read are TGTGCCAGCAGCCCTATCATGACAGGGAGGGAAAAA.

About this clone itself: With the read ending 3 residues before the CDR3 end, the germline J gene is used to fill in that end. V and J are TRBV18 and TRBJ1-1; D is unclear. This CDR3 is built from 12 residues. The V gene lost 3 bases and the J gene lost 2 bases, with 4 bases spanning the gap. The V gene's germline CDR1 is KGHSH and CDR2 LQKENI. The covered CDR3 bases are TGTGCCAGCTCACCCTTTAACACTGAA. This gives the protein CASSPFNTE. The full-length CDR3 reads as CASSPFNTEAFF.